The entry that follows covers one T cell receptor beta chain sequence. Its antigen is as yet unknown. This entry is derived from a study of Graves' ophthalmopathy and Graves' hyperthyroidism. Hyperthyroidism patients, all newly diagnosed, had under 2 months' duration and ages of 18 to 65. No donor had other autoimmune disease, uncontrolled infection, pregnancy or lactation. Study results and caveats: Most clonotypes expanded in thyroid above 0.001 frequency were present in blood too. Sensitivity of around 64% and specificity of approximately 73% were achieved by the model that predicted ophthalmopathy progression.

Researchers took RNA transcripts and amplified TCR beta CDR3 regions from them. RT-PCR was first run with HTBI primers, then multiplex PCR in a second round. TCRdb re-called the multiplex PCR reads with MiXCR, one entry per CDR3 protein. The sample carries a few hundred thousand distinct CDR3 sequences, under 45% recorded once. The CDR3 runs 17 residues. The V end was cut by 7 bases, the J end by 0 bases, with 19 bases between. Germline V gives CDR1 KGHDR, CDR2 SFDVKD. Sequencing used peripheral blood or thyroid tissue (not recorded which). The gene calls are TRBV24-1 and TRBJ2-3, with D perhaps TRBD1 (6 bases). The clonotype originates from an adult man with Graves' hyperthyroidism. The CDR3 nucleotides are TGTGCCACCAGCGCCTTCCCGACAGGAGACAGCACAGATACGCAGTATTTT. This encodes CATSAFPTGDSTDTQYF.